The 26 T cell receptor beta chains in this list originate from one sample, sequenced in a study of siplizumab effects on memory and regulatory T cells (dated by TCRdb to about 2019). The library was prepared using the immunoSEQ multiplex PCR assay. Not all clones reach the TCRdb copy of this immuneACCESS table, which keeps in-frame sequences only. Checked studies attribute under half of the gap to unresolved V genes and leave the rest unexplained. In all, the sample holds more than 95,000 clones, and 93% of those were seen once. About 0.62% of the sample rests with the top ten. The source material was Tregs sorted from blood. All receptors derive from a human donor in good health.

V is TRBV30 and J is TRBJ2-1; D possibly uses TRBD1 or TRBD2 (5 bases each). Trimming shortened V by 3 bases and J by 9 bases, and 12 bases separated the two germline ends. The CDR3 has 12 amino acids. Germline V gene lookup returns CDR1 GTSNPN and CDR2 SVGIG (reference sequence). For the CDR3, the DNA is TGTGCCTGGAGACTAGACAGTTCTGAGCAGTTCTTC. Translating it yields CAWRLDSSEQFF.

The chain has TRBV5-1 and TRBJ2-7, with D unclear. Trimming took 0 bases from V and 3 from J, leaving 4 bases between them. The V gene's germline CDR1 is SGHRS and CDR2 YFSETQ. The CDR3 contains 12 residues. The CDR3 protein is CASSLGGYEQYF. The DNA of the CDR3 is TGCGCCAGCAGCTTGGGGGGCTACGAGCAGTACTTC.

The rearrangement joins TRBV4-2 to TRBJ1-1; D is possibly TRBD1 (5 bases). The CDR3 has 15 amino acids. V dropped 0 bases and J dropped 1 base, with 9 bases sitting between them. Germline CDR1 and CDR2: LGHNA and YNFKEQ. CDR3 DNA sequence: TGTGCCAGCAGCCAAGACCCAGGACAGAACACTGAAGCTTTCTTT. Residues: CASSQDPGQNTEAFF.

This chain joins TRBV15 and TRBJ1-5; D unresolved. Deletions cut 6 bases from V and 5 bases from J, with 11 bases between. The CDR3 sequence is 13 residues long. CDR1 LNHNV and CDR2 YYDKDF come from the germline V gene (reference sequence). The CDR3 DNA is TGTGCCACCAGTCGATTTCCGTATCAGCCCCAGCATTTT. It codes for CATSRFPYQPQHF.

Here the CDR3 DNA reads TGTGCCAGTACCGTCAGGGGGGGCCTAGCTGGTGGCTACACCTTC. It translates to CASTVRGGLAGGYTF. The chain carries TRBV19 and TRBJ1-2; 7 bases are shared with TRBD1. Germline-derived CDR1 and CDR2 are LNHDA and SQIVND (reference sequence). Losses at the gene ends were 7 bases for V and 7 bases for J; bases not matched to a gene: 15. The CDR3 is 15 residues long.

CDR3 in amino acids: CASSLDRLSIGELFF. The CDR3 nucleotides read TGTGCCAGCAGCTTAGATAGGCTATCTATCGGGGAGCTGTTTTTT. J is TRBJ2-2 and V is TRBV11-3; D is uncertain. The CDR3 runs 15 residues. Trimming left V 0 bases short and J 7 bases short, with 12 bases between. CDR1 is SGHNT, CDR2 YENEEA, per germline.

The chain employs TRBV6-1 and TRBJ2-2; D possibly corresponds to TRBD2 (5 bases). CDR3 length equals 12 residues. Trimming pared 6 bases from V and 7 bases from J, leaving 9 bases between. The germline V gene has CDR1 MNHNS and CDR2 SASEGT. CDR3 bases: TGTGCCAGCAGCAAGGGAGTCGGGGAGCTGTTTTTT. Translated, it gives CASSKGVGELFF.

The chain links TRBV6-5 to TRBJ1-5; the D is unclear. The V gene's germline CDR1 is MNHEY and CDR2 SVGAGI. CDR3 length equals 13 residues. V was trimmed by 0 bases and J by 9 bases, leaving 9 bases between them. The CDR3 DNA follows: TGTGCCAGCAGTTACTCCAAGGTGGGGCCCCAGCATTTT. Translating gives CASSYSKVGPQHF.

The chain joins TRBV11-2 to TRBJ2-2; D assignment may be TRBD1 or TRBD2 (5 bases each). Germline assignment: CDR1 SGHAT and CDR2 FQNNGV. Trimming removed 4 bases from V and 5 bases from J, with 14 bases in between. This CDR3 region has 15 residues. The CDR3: CASSWGPLETGELFF. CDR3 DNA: TGTGCCAGCAGCTGGGGACCGCTGGAGACCGGGGAGCTGTTTTTT.

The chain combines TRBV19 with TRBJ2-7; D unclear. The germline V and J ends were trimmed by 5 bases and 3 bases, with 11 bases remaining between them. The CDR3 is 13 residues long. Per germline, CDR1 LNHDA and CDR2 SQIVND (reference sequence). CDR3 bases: TGTGCCAGTAGTCTTGGACGGTTCTACGAGCAGTACTTC. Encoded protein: CASSLGRFYEQYF.

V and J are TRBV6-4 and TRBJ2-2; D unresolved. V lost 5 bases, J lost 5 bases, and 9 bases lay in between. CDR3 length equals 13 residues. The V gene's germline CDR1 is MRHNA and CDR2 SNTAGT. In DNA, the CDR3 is TGTGCCAGCAGTCCTACTCGTACCGGGGAGCTGTTTTTT. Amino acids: CASSPTRTGELFF.

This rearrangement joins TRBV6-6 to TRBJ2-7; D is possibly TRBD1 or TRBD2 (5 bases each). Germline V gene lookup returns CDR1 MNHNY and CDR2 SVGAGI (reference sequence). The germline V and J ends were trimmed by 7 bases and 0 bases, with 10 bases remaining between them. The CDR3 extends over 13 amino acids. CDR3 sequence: CASKGTSSYEQYF. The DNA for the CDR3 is TGTGCCAGCAAGGGGACCTCCTCCTACGAGCAGTACTTC.

The CDR3 is CASRRGEGGYTF. For the CDR3, the DNA is TGTGCCAGCAGGAGGGGGGAGGGTGGCTACACCTTC. This rearrangement joins TRBV6-5 to TRBJ1-2, with TRBD1 as a possible D gene (6 bases). The CDR3 extends over 12 amino acids. Deletions cut 6 bases from V and 7 bases from J, with 12 bases between. CDR1 is MNHEY and CDR2 is SVGAGI in the germline V gene.

CDR3 residues: CASSLLAGSSYEQYF. The DNA of the CDR3 is TGCGCCAGCAGCTTGTTGGCCGGGAGCTCCTACGAGCAGTACTTC. The chain is built from TRBV5-1 and TRBJ2-7, with a weak D call TRBD2 (6 bases). Germline CDR1 is SGHRS and CDR2 is YFSETQ. There are 15 residues in the CDR3. V was pared by 1 base and J by 0 bases, with 11 bases between.

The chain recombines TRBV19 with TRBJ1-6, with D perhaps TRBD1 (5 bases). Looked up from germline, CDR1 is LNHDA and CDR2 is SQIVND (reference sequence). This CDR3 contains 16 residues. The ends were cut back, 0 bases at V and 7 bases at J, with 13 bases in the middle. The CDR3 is CASSIDRGRFNSPLHF. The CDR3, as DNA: TGTGCCAGTAGTATAGATCGGGGCAGATTCAATTCACCCCTCCACTTT.

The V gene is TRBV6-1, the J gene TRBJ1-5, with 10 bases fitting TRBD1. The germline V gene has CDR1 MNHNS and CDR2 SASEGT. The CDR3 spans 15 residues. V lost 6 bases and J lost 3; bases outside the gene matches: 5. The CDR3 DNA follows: TGTGCCAGCAGAGTGACAGGGGGCCACAATCAGCCCCAGCATTTT. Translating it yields CASRVTGGHNQPQHF.

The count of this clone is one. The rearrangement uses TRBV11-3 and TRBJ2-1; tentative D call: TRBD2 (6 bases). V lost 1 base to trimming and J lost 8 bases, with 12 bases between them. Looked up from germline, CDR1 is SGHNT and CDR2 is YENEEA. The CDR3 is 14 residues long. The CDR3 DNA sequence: TGTGCCAGCAGCTTAGGGGAGGTGGGCCATGAGCAGTTCTTC. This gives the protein CASSLGEVGHEQFF.

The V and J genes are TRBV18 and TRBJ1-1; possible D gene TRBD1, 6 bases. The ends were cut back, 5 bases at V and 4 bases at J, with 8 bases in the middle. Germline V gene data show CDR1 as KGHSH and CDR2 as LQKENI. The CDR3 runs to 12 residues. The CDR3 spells CASSTRGTEAFF. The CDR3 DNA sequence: TGTGCCAGCTCAACCAGGGGCACTGAAGCTTTCTTT.

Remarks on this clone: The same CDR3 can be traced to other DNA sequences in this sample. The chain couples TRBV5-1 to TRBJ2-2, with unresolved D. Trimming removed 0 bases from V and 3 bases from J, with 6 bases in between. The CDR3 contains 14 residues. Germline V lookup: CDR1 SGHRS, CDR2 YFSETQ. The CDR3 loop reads CASSLVGYTGELFF. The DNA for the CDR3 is TGCGCCAGCAGCTTGGTTGGGTACACCGGGGAGCTGTTTTTT.

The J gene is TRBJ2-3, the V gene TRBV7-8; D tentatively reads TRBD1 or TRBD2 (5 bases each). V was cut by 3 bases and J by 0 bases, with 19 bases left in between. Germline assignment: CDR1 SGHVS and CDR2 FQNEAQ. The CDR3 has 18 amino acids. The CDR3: CASSFRAPGAFSTDTQYF. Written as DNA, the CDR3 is TGTGCCAGCAGCTTCCGGGCCCCCGGGGCCTTTAGCACAGATACGCAGTATTTT.

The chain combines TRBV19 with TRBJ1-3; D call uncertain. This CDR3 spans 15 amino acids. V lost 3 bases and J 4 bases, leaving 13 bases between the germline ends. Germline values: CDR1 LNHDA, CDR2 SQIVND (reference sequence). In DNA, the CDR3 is TGTGCCAGTAGTATTAGTTCGAGAGCCGGAAACACCATATATTTT. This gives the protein CASSISSRAGNTIYF.

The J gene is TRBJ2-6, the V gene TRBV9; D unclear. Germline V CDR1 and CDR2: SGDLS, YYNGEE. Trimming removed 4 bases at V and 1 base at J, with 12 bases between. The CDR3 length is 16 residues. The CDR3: CASSPSLRSGANVLTF. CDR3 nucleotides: TGTGCCAGCAGCCCATCTCTGAGATCTGGGGCCAACGTCCTGACTTTC.

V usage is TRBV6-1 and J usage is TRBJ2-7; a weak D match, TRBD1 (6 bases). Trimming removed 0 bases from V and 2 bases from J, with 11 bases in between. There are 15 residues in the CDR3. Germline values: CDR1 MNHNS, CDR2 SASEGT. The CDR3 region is CASSEAVTGPYEQYF. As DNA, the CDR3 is TGTGCCAGCAGTGAAGCTGTGACAGGTCCCTACGAGCAGTACTTC.

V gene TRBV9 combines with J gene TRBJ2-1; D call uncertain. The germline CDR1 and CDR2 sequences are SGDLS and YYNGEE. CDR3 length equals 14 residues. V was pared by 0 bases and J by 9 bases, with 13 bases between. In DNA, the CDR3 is TGTGCCAGCAGCGTAGGTCCTCCCGACGGTGAGCAGTTCTTC. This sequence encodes CASSVGPPDGEQFF. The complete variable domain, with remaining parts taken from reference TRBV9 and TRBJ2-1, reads DSGVTQTPKHLITATGQRVTLRCSPRSGDLSVYWYQQSLDQGLQFLIQYYNGEERAKGNILERFSAQQFPDLHSELNLSSLELGDSALYFCASSVGPPDGEQFFGPGTRLTVL.

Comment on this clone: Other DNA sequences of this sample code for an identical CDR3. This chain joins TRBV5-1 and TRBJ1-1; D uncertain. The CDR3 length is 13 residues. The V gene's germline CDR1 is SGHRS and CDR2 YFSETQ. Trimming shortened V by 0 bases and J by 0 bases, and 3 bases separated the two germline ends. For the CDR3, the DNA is TGCGCCAGCAGCTTGGGGATGAACACTGAAGCTTTCTTT. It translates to CASSLGMNTEAFF.

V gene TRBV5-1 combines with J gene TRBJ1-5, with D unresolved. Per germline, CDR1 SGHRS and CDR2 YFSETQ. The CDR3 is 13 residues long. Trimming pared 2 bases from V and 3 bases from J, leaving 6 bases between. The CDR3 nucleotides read TGCGCCAGCAGCTTTACTCCCAATCAGCCCCAGCATTTT. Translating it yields CASSFTPNQPQHF.